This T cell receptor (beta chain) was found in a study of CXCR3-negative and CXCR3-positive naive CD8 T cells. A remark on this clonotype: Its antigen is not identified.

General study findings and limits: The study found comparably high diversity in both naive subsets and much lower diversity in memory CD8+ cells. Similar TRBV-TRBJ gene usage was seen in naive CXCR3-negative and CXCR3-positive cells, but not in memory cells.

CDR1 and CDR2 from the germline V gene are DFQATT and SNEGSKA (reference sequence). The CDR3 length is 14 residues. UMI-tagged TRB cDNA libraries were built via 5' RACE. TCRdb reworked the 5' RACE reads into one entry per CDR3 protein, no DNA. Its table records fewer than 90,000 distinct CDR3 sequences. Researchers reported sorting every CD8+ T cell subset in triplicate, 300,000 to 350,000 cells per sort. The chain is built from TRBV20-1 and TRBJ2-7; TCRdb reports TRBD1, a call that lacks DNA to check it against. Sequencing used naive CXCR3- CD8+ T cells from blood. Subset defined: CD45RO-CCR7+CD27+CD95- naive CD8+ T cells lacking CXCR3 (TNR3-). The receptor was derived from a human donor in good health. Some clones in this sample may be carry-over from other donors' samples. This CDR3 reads CSARDQGGLNEQYF.